The 30 T cell receptor beta chains in this list originate from one sample, sequenced in a study of blood T cell repertoires in COVID-19. The method was immunoSEQ multiplex PCR; TCRdb's version includes in-frame clones alone and lacks a portion of them. The table shows 300,000 to 350,000 clones, with around 90% occurring only once. Sample: PBMCs or T cells enriched from blood (not recorded which). Source of these receptors: a man younger than 45 who had recovered from COVID-19.

Details on this clone: This specimen includes other DNA sequences encoding the same CDR3. The rearrangement joins TRBV5-1 to TRBJ2-7; D is perhaps TRBD1 (6 bases). This CDR3 spans 13 amino acids. Germline values: CDR1 SGHRS, CDR2 YFSETQ. The V and J ends lost 2 bases and 3 bases respectively, with 9 bases between them. CDR3 in amino acids: CASSLGQSYEQYF. The CDR3 bases are TGCGCCAGCAGCTTAGGACAGAGCTACGAGCAGTACTTC.

The chain employs TRBV10-2 and TRBJ2-7; a possible D gene is TRBD2 (5 bases). The germline V gene encodes CDR1 WSHSY and CDR2 SAAADI. V lost 4 bases to trimming and J lost 3 bases, with 10 bases between them. This CDR3 is built from 13 residues. The CDR3 sequence: CASSGGSRYEQYF. The CDR3 region has the DNA TGCGCCAGCAGTGGAGGGTCCCGCTACGAGCAGTACTTC.

The CDR3 nucleotides read TGCGCCAGCAGCCCCTCAGGACTTAGCAATCAGCCCCAGCATTTT. Its translation: CASSPSGLSNQPQHF. The rearrangement joins TRBV5-1 to TRBJ1-5; D unclear. This CDR3 has 15 amino acids. Germline V lookup: CDR1 SGHRS, CDR2 YFSETQ. V lost 4 bases to trimming and J lost 0 bases, with 11 bases between them.

The chain combines TRBV3-1 (or the pseudogene TRBV3-2) with TRBJ2-7; possible D gene TRBD1, 6 bases. Per germline, CDR1 LGHDT and CDR2 YNNKEL (reference sequence). Trimming shortened V by 1 base and J by 4 bases, and 11 bases separated the two germline ends. This CDR3 contains 14 residues. CDR3 sequence reads: CASSQGQATYEQYF. The DNA of the CDR3 is TGTGCCAGCAGCCAAGGACAGGCTACTTACGAGCAGTACTTC.

The CDR3 spells CASSPSIAGESSYEQYF. The CDR3 region has the DNA TGTGCCAGCAGCCCAAGCATAGCGGGGGAAAGCTCCTACGAGCAGTACTTC. The rearrangement links TRBV4-2 to TRBJ2-7; TRBD2 matches at 9 bases. This CDR3 is built from 17 residues. V gave up 4 bases and J gave up 0 bases; unmatched junction bases: 10. Germline V gene lookup returns CDR1 LGHNA and CDR2 YNFKEQ.

This clone was counted between two and nine times. The chain carries TRBV30 and TRBJ2-2; the match to TRBD2 covers 11 bases. The germline CDR1 and CDR2 sequences are GTSNPN and SVGIG (reference sequence). This CDR3 is 16 amino acids long. With V trimmed by 0 bases and J by 6 bases, 6 bases remained unmatched. CDR3 bases: TGTGCCTGGAGTGTACTTACTAGCGGGGGATCCGGGGAGCTGTTTTTT. It codes for CAWSVLTSGGSGELFF.

The rearrangement joins TRBV2 to TRBJ1-5; D unresolved. CDR1 and CDR2 from the germline V gene are SNHLY and FYNNEI. This CDR3 is 14 amino acids long. V lost 5 bases to trimming and J lost 2 bases, with 10 bases between them. In nucleotides, the CDR3 is TGTGCCAGCAGTTCCCTCGGGGGCAATCAGCCCCAGCATTTT. Translating it yields CASSSLGGNQPQHF.

The V and J genes are TRBV4-2 and TRBJ1-4, with 9 bases that match TRBD1. V gave up 5 bases and J gave up 7 bases; unmatched junction bases: 5. The CDR3 has 14 residues. CDR1 and CDR2 (germline): LGHNA, YNFKEQ. CDR3 protein: CASSEGQGGEKLFF. CDR3 sequence (DNA): TGTGCCAGCAGCGAGGGACAGGGTGGTGAAAAACTGTTTTTT.

The V call is TRBV28, the J call TRBJ1-6; TRBD1 matches 7 bases. The CDR3 consists of 15 residues. Germline lookup yields CDR1 MDHEN and CDR2 SYDVKM. J lost 6 bases, V lost 3 bases, and 5 bases had no gene match. CDR3 nucleotides: TGTGCCAGCAGTTTCCGGGGACAGCCTAATTCACCCCTCCACTTT. This gives the protein CASSFRGQPNSPLHF.

J is TRBJ1-5 and V is TRBV19, with a tentative D call TRBD1 (6 bases). The V gene's germline CDR1 is LNHDA and CDR2 SQIVND (reference sequence). Trimming removed 6 bases from V and 6 bases from J, with 21 bases in between. There are 16 residues in the CDR3. DNA for the CDR3: TGTGCCAGTAGACCCGTCGTACACAGGGATGGTCAGCCCCAGCATTTT. It codes for CASRPVVHRDGQPQHF.

The chain is built from TRBV28 and TRBJ1-5; the match to TRBD1 covers 7 bases. Germline-derived CDR1 and CDR2 are MDHEN and SYDVKM. The CDR3 contains 16 residues. Trimming removed 5 bases from V and 11 bases from J; junction bases left unmatched: 18. The CDR3 DNA follows: TGTGCCAGCAGTACATGGGACAGAGACGTAATCGGGTCCCAGCATTTT. The encoded protein is CASSTWDRDVIGSQHF. The full variable domain, with the rest looked up from reference TRBV28 and TRBJ1-5, is DVKVTQSSRYLVKRTGEKVFLECVQDMDHENMFWYRQDPGLGLRLIYFSYDVKMKEKGDIPEGYSVSREKKERFSLILESASTNQTSMYLCASSTWDRDVIGSQHFGDGTRLSIL.

The rearrangement joins TRBV6-1 to TRBJ2-6; no firm D call. Germline assignment: CDR1 MNHNS and CDR2 SASEGT. CDR3 length: 17 residues. V lost 1 base to trimming and J lost 0 bases, with 10 bases between them. The CDR3 nucleotides read TGTGCCAGCAGTGAAGTTCCCCTCCTCTCTGGGGCCAACGTCCTGACTTTC. Translated: CASSEVPLLSGANVLTF.

Concerning this clone itself: At the DNA level, this CDR3 is encoded by other sequences in the same sample as well. This chain joins TRBV27 and TRBJ2-1; D perhaps matches TRBD2 (6 bases). Trimming stripped 5 bases from V and 1 base from J, with 9 bases between. The CDR3 is made up of 14 amino acids. Germline V lookup: CDR1 MNHEY, CDR2 SMNVEV (reference sequence). CDR3 DNA: TGTGCCAGCAGTAGGCTAGCGTCCTACAATGAGCAGTTCTTC. Amino acid sequence: CASSRLASYNEQFF.

The chain links TRBV27 to TRBJ2-7; TRBD1 matches 9 bases. Germline assignment: CDR1 MNHEY and CDR2 SMNVEV (reference sequence). The V and J ends lost 8 bases and 2 bases, in that order; junction bases with no gene match: 7. The CDR3 has 14 residues. The CDR3 spells CASGRGQGTYEQYF. The CDR3 DNA follows: TGTGCCAGCGGGCGGGGACAGGGCACCTACGAGCAGTACTTC.

J is TRBJ1-1 and V is TRBV2; the D gene is possibly TRBD1 (5 bases). The CDR3 covers 14 residues. V dropped 2 bases and J dropped 0 bases, with 7 bases sitting between them. Germline lookup yields CDR1 SNHLY and CDR2 FYNNEI. The CDR3 DNA follows: TGTGCCAGCAGTGAACGACAGATGAACACTGAAGCTTTCTTT. Amino acids: CASSERQMNTEAFF.

The chain recombines TRBV19 with TRBJ1-1; possible D gene TRBD1, 6 bases. There are 14 residues in the CDR3. Trimming left V 5 bases short and J 3 bases short, with 13 bases between. Germline V gene sequence: CDR1 LNHDA, CDR2 SQIVND (reference sequence). CDR3 sequence: CASSQGLFYTEAFF. The CDR3 DNA reads TGTGCCAGTAGTCAGGGGTTATTTTACACTGAAGCTTTCTTT.

The gene calls are TRBV7-8 and TRBJ1-1, with 10 bases aligning to TRBD1. The CDR3 is 15 amino acids. V was pared by 5 bases and J by 4 bases, with 7 bases of the junction left unmatched. The germline CDR1 and CDR2 sequences are SGHVS and FQNEAQ. The CDR3 nucleotides read TGTGCCAGCAGCCTGCCGGGACAGGGGACCACTGAAGCTTTCTTT. Amino acid sequence: CASSLPGQGTTEAFF.

This chain joins TRBV11-2 and TRBJ1-2; D remains unclear. Trimming stripped 5 bases from V and 8 bases from J, with 21 bases between. In germline, CDR1 is SGHAT, CDR2 FQNNGV. CDR3 length equals 15 residues. The CDR3 nucleotides are TGTGCCAGCAGCCCCTCCCTCCGGGTTCCTCACGGCTACACCTTC. Its protein is CASSPSLRVPHGYTF.

The chain is built from TRBV5-4 and TRBJ1-3; 10 bases fit TRBD1. There are 16 residues in the CDR3. The junction had 8 bases not matched to a gene; V was cut back by 4 bases and J by 4 bases. Looked up from germline, CDR1 is SGHNT and CDR2 is YYREEE (reference sequence). The CDR3: CASSDHDRGLGNTIYF. As DNA, the CDR3 is TGTGCCAGCAGCGACCACGACAGGGGGCTCGGAAACACCATATATTTT.

This chain uses TRBV15 with TRBJ1-4; TRBD1 agrees at 10 bases. The CDR3 spans 17 residues. The germline CDR1 and CDR2 sequences are LNHNV and YYDKDF (reference sequence). The junction had 6 bases not matched to a gene; V was cut back by 2 bases and J by 3 bases. CDR3 residues: CATSRQGQGGPNEKLFF. The DNA of the CDR3 is TGTGCCACCAGCAGACAAGGACAGGGGGGACCTAATGAAAAACTGTTTTTT.

This sequence joins TRBV5-5 and TRBJ1-4, with a weak D call TRBD1 (5 bases). V lost 1 base and J lost 3, with 10 bases in between. This CDR3 is built from 15 residues. Germline CDR1 reads SGHKS; CDR2 reads YYEKEE (reference sequence). The DNA for the CDR3 is TGTGCCAGCAGCTTGCAGGGACTCCCTAATGAAAAACTGTTTTTT. It yields the protein CASSLQGLPNEKLFF.

V is TRBV5-4 and J is TRBJ1-2; tentative D call: TRBD1 (5 bases). With 4 bases removed from V and 3 bases from J, the gap between germline ends came to 16 bases. Germline V gives CDR1 SGHNT, CDR2 YYREEE (reference sequence). The CDR3 totals 15 residues. The CDR3 reads CASSPLRGGDYGYTF. CDR3 DNA sequence: TGTGCCAGCAGCCCCTTGAGAGGAGGGGACTATGGCTACACCTTC.

V usage is TRBV28 and J usage is TRBJ1-6, with TRBD1 identical over 9 bases. The CDR3 loop spans 14 amino acids. V lost 6 bases, J lost 10 bases, and 7 bases stayed unmatched. Germline V CDR1 and CDR2: MDHEN, SYDVKM. In DNA, the CDR3 is TGTGCCAGCAGGCCCGGGACAGGGTTCTCACCCCTCCACTTT. This encodes CASRPGTGFSPLHF.

This clone was seen a handful of times. The genes are TRBV19 and TRBJ1-2; TRBD1 might be the D (6 bases). The CDR3 runs to 16 residues. Trimming took off 8 bases at V and 0 bases at J, with 19 bases between the two ends. Per the germline V gene, CDR1 is LNHDA and CDR2 is SQIVND (reference sequence). CDR3 in DNA: TGTGCCAGTTTTAGAACAGGGCACCCCACTAACTATGGCTACACCTTC. This encodes CASFRTGHPTNYGYTF.

CDR3 region: CASASGTYNEQFF. The CDR3 DNA sequence: TGTGCCAGCGCCTCCGGGACCTACAATGAGCAGTTCTTC. J is TRBJ2-1 and V is TRBV6-5; a weak D match, TRBD2 (5 bases). The CDR3 contains 13 residues. Germline V gene data show CDR1 as MNHEY and CDR2 as SVGAGI. Trimming left V 8 bases short and J 2 bases short, with 10 bases between.

This CDR3 is CASRDMNTEAFF. The DNA of the CDR3 is TGCGCCAGCCGAGACATGAACACTGAAGCTTTCTTT. The gene calls are TRBV10-2 and TRBJ1-1, with no clear D. The CDR3 loop spans 12 amino acids. Trimming removed 8 bases at V and 0 bases at J, with 7 bases between. Germline CDR1 is WSHSY and CDR2 is SAAADI.

Points on this clone: The same CDR3 arises from other DNA sequences in this sample as well. V is TRBV4-2 and J is TRBJ2-7; D gene ambiguous. The CDR3 covers 14 residues. V lost 0 bases, J lost 1 base, and 7 bases lay in between. CDR1 and CDR2 (germline): LGHNA, YNFKEQ. The CDR3 sequence: CASSQDVSSYEQYF. CDR3 DNA: TGTGCCAGCAGCCAAGATGTCAGTTCCTACGAGCAGTACTTC.

This clone was counted once. V gene TRBV6-5 combines with J gene TRBJ1-3; possible D gene TRBD1, 6 bases. V dropped 7 bases and J dropped 8 bases, with 18 bases sitting between them. The CDR3 consists of 14 residues. Germline CDR1 is MNHEY and CDR2 is SVGAGI. CDR3 in DNA: TGTGCCAGCACTAGAAACAGGGATTCGGACACCATATATTTT. Translating it yields CASTRNRDSDTIYF.

The chain couples TRBV3-1 (or the pseudogene TRBV3-2) to TRBJ2-7; D may be TRBD1 (6 bases). Between the trimmed V and J ends, which lost 1 base and 2 bases, there was a span of 12 bases. The CDR3 is made up of 15 amino acids. Germline CDR1 reads LGHDT; CDR2 reads YNNKEL (reference sequence). The CDR3 DNA reads as TGTGCCAGCAGCCAAGCCCCAGGGGTAACCTACGAGCAGTACTTC. Translated: CASSQAPGVTYEQYF.

The V gene is TRBV28, the J gene TRBJ2-5; tentative D call: TRBD1 (5 bases). Germline V lookup: CDR1 MDHEN, CDR2 SYDVKM. The CDR3 extends over 14 amino acids. V was clipped by 5 bases and J by 5 bases, with 15 bases between them. The CDR3 nucleotides are TGTGCCAGCAGTAGGATCCAGGGCCGGGAGACCCAGTACTTC. Its translation: CASSRIQGRETQYF.